Each of the 20 T cell receptor beta chains below was sequenced from the same sample in a study of T cell repertoires in cytomegalovirus infection. One entry per CDR3 protein, called by TCRdb with MiXCR from the reads. The sample holds around 120,000 distinct CDR3 sequences; over 40% are singletons and the top ten take roughly 70%. Their antigens remain unidentified. The sample consisted of CD8+ T cells from cultured PBMCs, taken from culture after CMV antigen stimulation. The source is a human donor in good health (CMV status not recorded). Some clones in this sample may be carry-over from other donors' samples.

The chain links TRBV12-3 or TRBV12-4 to TRBJ2-1, with D possibly called TRBD1 or TRBD2 (5 bases each). The length of the CDR3 is 11 residues. V was shortened by 3 bases and J by 15 bases, with 12 bases between the two germline ends. This CDR3 is CASSFGTEGFF. The CDR3 DNA reads TGTGCCAGCAGTTTCGGGACGGAAGGGTTCTTC.

The V call is TRBV6-5, the J call TRBJ2-3; no definite D call. The CDR3 is 15 amino acids. Between the trimmed V and J ends, which lost 4 bases and 5 bases, there was a span of 16 bases. CDR1 and CDR2 (germline): MNHEY, SVGAGI. The CDR3 DNA is TGTGCCAGCAGTTCGGGCCCTCCAGGTGGAGATACGCAGTATTTT. This sequence encodes CASSSGPPGGDTQYF.

The chain is built from TRBV6-6 and TRBJ1-1; 8 nucleotides agree with TRBD1. V shed 5 bases, J shed 1 base, and the junction held 3 bases outside the gene matches. The CDR3 runs to 14 residues. Germline V gene data show CDR1 as MNHNY and CDR2 as SVGAGI (reference sequence). In DNA form, the CDR3 reads TGTGCCAGCAGTCGGACAGGGCAGAACACTGAAGCTTTCTTT. Its protein is CASSRTGQNTEAFF.

The chain carries TRBV3-1 and TRBJ1-3; D unresolved. This CDR3 contains 15 residues. The germline V gene has CDR1 LGHDT and CDR2 YNNKEL (reference sequence). V lost 3 bases to trimming and J lost 0 bases, with 9 bases between them. The CDR3 nucleotides are TGTGCCAGCAGCCATGTAGACATCTCTGGAAACACCATATATTTT. Residues: CASSHVDISGNTIYF. Filled out from reference TRBV3-1 and TRBJ1-3, the complete variable domain reads DTAVSQTPKYLVTQMGNDKSIKCEQNLGHDTMYWYKQDSKKFLKIMFSYNNKELIINETVPNRFSPKSPDKAHLNLHINSLELGDSAVYFCASSHVDISGNTIYFGEGSWLTVV.

This clonotype was counted a few times. The chain has TRBV12-3 or TRBV12-4 and TRBJ1-1; D may be TRBD1 (5 bases). The ends were cut back, 6 bases at V and 9 bases at J, with 14 bases in the middle. The CDR3 loop spans 12 amino acids. The CDR3 DNA is TGTGCCAGCAGCCCACCGGGGACCCAAGCTTTCTTT. It yields the protein CASSPPGTQAFF.

This clonotype was found a few times. This chain connects TRBV11-2 to TRBJ1-1, with D maybe TRBD1 (5 bases). The V gene's germline CDR1 is SGHAT and CDR2 FQNNGV. The CDR3 is made up of 15 amino acids. Trimming took off 7 bases at V and 0 bases at J, with 15 bases between the two ends. For the CDR3, the DNA is TGTGCCAGCAACCAGGGTCTATACATGAACACTGAAGCTTTCTTT. Protein sequence: CASNQGLYMNTEAFF. Looking up the rest from reference TRBV11-2 and TRBJ1-1 gives the full variable domain: EAGVAQSPRYKIIEKRQSVAFWCNPISGHATLYWYQQILGQGPKLLIQFQNNGVVDDSQLPKDRFSAERLKGVDSTLKIQPAKLEDSAVYLCASNQGLYMNTEAFFGQGTRLTVV.

This clonotype was seen repeatedly, ten times or more. The chain recombines TRBV7-3 with TRBJ2-2; 9 bases are shared with TRBD1. There are 15 residues in the CDR3. J gave up 7 bases and V 5 bases, and 8 bases lay outside the gene matches. The V gene's germline CDR1 is SGHTA and CDR2 FQGTGA. CDR3 in DNA: TGTGCCAGCAGCCGGGGACAGGGTTTCAGCGGGGAGCTGTTTTTT. Translated: CASSRGQGFSGELFF. The whole variable domain, filled in from reference TRBV7-3 and TRBJ2-2, reads GAGVSQTPSNKVTEKGKYVELRCDPISGHTALYWYRQSLGQGPEFLIYFQGTGAADDSGLPNDRFFAVRPEGSVSTLKIQRTERGDSAVYLCASSRGQGFSGELFFGEGSRLTVL.

The rearrangement uses TRBV7-2 and TRBJ1-5; D not certain. This CDR3 is built from 15 residues. Trimming shortened V by 1 base and J by 0 bases, and 7 bases separated the two germline ends. Germline V CDR1 and CDR2: SGHTA, FQGNSA. The chain's CDR3 is CASSLGLTSNQPQHF. CDR3 sequence (DNA): TGTGCCAGCAGCTTAGGACTGACTAGCAATCAGCCCCAGCATTTT. Together with reference TRBV7-2 and TRBJ1-5, the CDR3 gives the full variable domain: GAGVSQSPSNKVTEKGKDVELRCDPISGHTALYWYRQSLGQGLEFLIYFQGNSAPDKSGLPSDRFSAERTGGSVSTLTIQRTQQEDSAVYLCASSLGLTSNQPQHFGDGTRLSIL.

This clonotype was recorded a few times. The chain has TRBV12-3 or TRBV12-4 and TRBJ2-3; D possibly corresponds to TRBD2 (6 bases). Trimming stripped 8 bases from V and 2 bases from J, with 11 bases between. This CDR3 comprises 13 residues. As DNA, the CDR3 is TGTGCCAGCGGCTCGGGGGACACAGATACGCAGTATTTT. The encoded protein is CASGSGDTDTQYF.

The CDR3 loop is CASSFLAGSSTDTQYF. The CDR3 coding sequence is TGTGCCAGCAGTTTTCTTGCGGGGTCTAGCACAGATACGCAGTATTTT. V and J are TRBV12-3 or TRBV12-4 and TRBJ2-3, with D possibly TRBD2 on 6 matching bases. CDR3 length: 16 residues. V was cut by 3 bases and J by 0 bases, with 13 bases left in between.

The chain employs TRBV20-1 and TRBJ1-1; D is perhaps TRBD1 (5 bases). The CDR3 has 12 amino acids. Trimming stripped 6 bases from V and 4 bases from J, with 12 bases between. Germline V lookup: CDR1 DFQATT, CDR2 SNEGSKA (reference sequence). The CDR3 DNA reads as TGCAGTGCAGGGGCGGGTACCACTGAAGCTTTCTTT. It codes for CSAGAGTTEAFF.

This clonotype has more than one count but fewer than ten. V and J are TRBV20-1 and TRBJ1-1; D is unclear. CDR1 is DFQATT and CDR2 is SNEGSKA in the germline V gene (reference sequence). The CDR3 spans 13 residues. V was cut by 3 bases and J by 0 bases, with 8 bases left in between. The CDR3 nucleotides read TGCAGTGCTAGCTGGCAGATGAACACTGAAGCTTTCTTT. It translates to CSASWQMNTEAFF.

The chain recombines TRBV2 with TRBJ1-1, with a weak D call TRBD1 (5 bases). The germline V gene has CDR1 SNHLY and CDR2 FYNNEI. This CDR3 contains 15 residues. V was pared by 6 bases and J by 6 bases, with 20 bases between. The DNA of the CDR3 is TGTGCCAGCAGCTTCCGGGGCAATATCCTATCTGAAGCTTTCTTT. It codes for CASSFRGNILSEAFF.

This clonotype was detected ten times or more. This chain connects TRBV7-3 to TRBJ2-3; D perhaps matches TRBD1 (6 bases). The germline CDR1 and CDR2 sequences are SGHTA and FQGTGA. The CDR3 spans 13 residues. Between the trimmed V and J ends, which lost 6 bases and 1 base, there was a span of 8 bases. CDR3 nucleotide sequence: TGTGCCAGCAGTCCAGGGGGCACAGATACGCAGTATTTT. This translates into CASSPGGTDTQYF. The full variable domain, in which reference TRBV7-3 and TRBJ2-3 provide the parts outside the CDR3, is GAGVSQTPSNKVTEKGKYVELRCDPISGHTALYWYRQSLGQGPEFLIYFQGTGAADDSGLPNDRFFAVRPEGSVSTLKIQRTERGDSAVYLCASSPGGTDTQYFGPGTRLTVL.

The chain couples TRBV27 to TRBJ2-2, with D tentatively TRBD1 or TRBD2 (6 bases each). The germline V and J ends were trimmed by 5 bases and 5 bases, with 12 bases remaining between them. This CDR3 is 14 amino acids long. Germline CDR1 and CDR2: MNHEY and SMNVEV (reference sequence). CDR3 nucleotide sequence: TGTGCCAGCAGTCTAGGGGGGCCGACCGGGGAGCTGTTTTTT. As protein: CASSLGGPTGELFF.

Many counts were recorded for this clonotype. This chain joins TRBV20-1 and TRBJ2-3; 14 bases are a match to TRBD2. The junction had 3 bases not matched to a gene; V was cut back by 1 base and J by 0 bases. Germline V CDR1 and CDR2: DFQATT, SNEGSKA (reference sequence). The CDR3 totals 17 residues. The chain's CDR3 is CSARGLAGGLSTDTQYF. DNA of the CDR3: TGCAGTGCTAGAGGACTAGCGGGGGGGCTCAGCACAGATACGCAGTATTTT.

In this sample, this clonotype turned up many times. The V and J genes are TRBV12-3 or TRBV12-4 and TRBJ2-3; 8 bases line up with TRBD2. V dropped 6 bases and J dropped 6; count of bases not matched to a gene: 5. The CDR3 runs 13 residues. The CDR3: CASSGGVMDTQYF. The CDR3 DNA reads TGTGCCAGCAGCGGGGGGGTCATGGATACGCAGTATTTT.

This clonotype was found a few times. CDR3 sequence: CSASRQGSTEAFF. CDR3 DNA sequence: TGCAGTGCAAGCAGACAGGGCTCTACTGAAGCTTTCTTT. The V and J genes are TRBV20-1 and TRBJ1-1, with TRBD1 identical over 7 bases. With V trimmed by 6 bases and J by 5 bases, 9 bases remained unmatched. The CDR3 sequence is 13 residues long. Germline CDR1 DFQATT, CDR2 SNEGSKA (reference sequence).

The chain joins TRBV26 to TRBJ1-5. TRBV26 is recorded as a pseudogene. There are 16 residues in the CDR3. CDR3 sequence (DNA): TGTGCCAGCAGCTCCCTCGCCGTGAATAGCAATCAGCCCCAGCATTTT. Translated, it gives CASSSLAVNSNQPQHF.

This clonotype was detected many times. The V gene is TRBV7-9, the J gene TRBJ2-1; unclear D gene. Germline V gene sequence: CDR1 SEHNR, CDR2 FQNEAQ (reference sequence). There are 13 residues in the CDR3. The V and J ends lost 1 base and 8 bases respectively, with 9 bases between them. CDR3 sequence (DNA): TGTGCCAGCAGCTTAGGGGGTTTGGATGAGCAGTTCTTC. It encodes CASSLGGLDEQFF. Full variable domain (outside the CDR3, taken from reference TRBV7-9 and TRBJ2-1): DTGVSQNPRHKITKRGQNVTFRCDPISEHNRLYWYRQTLGQGPEFLTYFQNEAQLEKSRLLSDRFSAERPKGSFSTLEIQRTEQGDSAMYLCASSLGGLDEQFFGPGTRLTVL.